This T cell receptor beta chain was sequenced in a study of CD8+ T cells in alopecia areata. With regard to this clone: Additional DNA sequences in this sample encode the identical CDR3.

The treatment here: oral pan-JAK inhibitor, 5-10 mg twice daily. RNA was isolated and reverse transcribed to cDNA, the sequencing template. Clones were read by immunoSEQ multiplex PCR, and TCRdb kept only the in-frame ones, dropping some. The sample shows under 350,000 clones, roughly 64% of them seen only once. The sample in question was CD4+ T cells sorted from blood, obtained at week 24, from a patient treated with tofacitinib. The sequence was collected from a human donor with alopecia areata.

CDR3 bases: TGTGCCAGCAGCAGAGGGGAGACCCAGTACTTC. Translated, it gives CASSRGETQYF. The chain is built from TRBV7-2 and TRBJ2-5; D is perhaps TRBD2 (5 bases). The CDR3 length is 11 residues. Between the trimmed V and J ends, which lost 5 bases and 5 bases, there was a span of 6 bases. Germline V gene lookup returns CDR1 SGHTA and CDR2 FQGNSA.